The 31 T cell receptor beta chains presented below share a single source sample, sequenced in a study of T cell responses to AZD1222 COVID-19 vaccine (dated by TCRdb to the early 2020s). Library prep was done by the immunoSEQ multiplex PCR assay. This immuneACCESS table, as held by TCRdb, lists in-frame sequences with V and J called but not all clones. Of the missing ones, under half trace to an unresolved V gene in checked studies; the others have no known cause. Counted in this sample were under 150,000 clones; around 90% of them appeared once. 28% of the sample lies in the top ten. The intended sense of this specimen's time point label: baseline before first vaccination. Sequenced material: peripheral blood, taken on day 0 of AZD1222 vaccination. These receptors originate from an adult in good health.

V is TRBV6-5 and J is TRBJ2-1, with TRBD1 matching 9 bases. V dropped 4 bases and J dropped 6; count of bases not matched to a gene: 7. Germline loops: CDR1 MNHEY, CDR2 SVGAGI. The length of the CDR3 is 15 residues. CDR3 DNA: TGTGCCAGCAGTTTAGGGGACAGGGCCCTCAATGAGCAGTTCTTC. It encodes CASSLGDRALNEQFF.

V gene TRBV19 combines with J gene TRBJ2-1, with 10 bases that match TRBD2. The CDR3 loop spans 16 amino acids. V lost 5 bases to trimming and J lost 5 bases; unmatched junction nucleotides: 9. Per germline, CDR1 LNHDA and CDR2 SQIVND (reference sequence). The CDR3 region has the DNA TGTGCCAGTAGTGAGCTAGCGGGAGTGAACGACAATGAGCAGTTCTTC. It codes for CASSELAGVNDNEQFF.

This clone was picked up a small number of times. This chain links TRBV6-1 with TRBJ1-5, with D perhaps matching TRBD1 (6 bases). Looked up from germline, CDR1 is MNHNS and CDR2 is SASEGT. The CDR3 runs to 14 residues. V was cut by 2 bases and J by 6 bases, with 11 bases left in between. The CDR3 loop is CASSETTGTQPQHF. As DNA, the CDR3 is TGTGCCAGCAGTGAAACCACAGGGACTCAGCCCCAGCATTTT.

The chain joins TRBV11-3 to TRBJ2-7, with 8 positions matching TRBD2. Germline V gives CDR1 SGHNT, CDR2 YENEEA. This CDR3 has 12 amino acids. The junction had 1 base not matched to a gene; V was cut back by 5 bases and J by 4 bases. In DNA form, the CDR3 reads TGTGCCAGCAGCCGGGGGGGTTACGAGCAGTACTTC. Protein sequence: CASSRGGYEQYF.

The rearrangement joins TRBV30 to TRBJ2-1; D unresolved. The CDR3 has 11 amino acids. V was shortened by 0 bases and J by 4 bases, with 1 base between the two germline ends. Germline lookup yields CDR1 GTSNPN and CDR2 SVGIG (reference sequence). The CDR3: CAWSVYNEQFF. CDR3 nucleotide sequence: TGTGCCTGGAGTGTATACAATGAGCAGTTCTTC.

V gene TRBV9 combines with J gene TRBJ1-1; D is unclear. This CDR3 has 13 amino acids. V lost 0 bases, J lost 4 bases, and 7 bases lay in between. The germline gives CDR1 SGDLS, CDR2 YYNGEE. The CDR3 is CASSVAVFTEAFF. The CDR3, as DNA: TGTGCCAGCAGCGTAGCAGTGTTCACTGAAGCTTTCTTT.

The J gene is TRBJ2-3, the V gene TRBV19; D not resolved. The ends were cut back, 6 bases at V and 2 bases at J, with 12 bases in the middle. The germline V gene encodes CDR1 LNHDA and CDR2 SQIVND (reference sequence). This CDR3 has 14 residues. The CDR3 region has the DNA TGTGCCAGTAGACCGATGCCCTCCACAGATACGCAGTATTTT. This translates into CASRPMPSTDTQYF.

V is TRBV28 and J is TRBJ1-5; TRBD1 is a possible D gene (6 bases). The V end lost 3 bases, the J end lost 2 bases, and 14 bases lay between the germline ends. The CDR3 length is 16 residues. From germline, CDR1 is MDHEN and CDR2 SYDVKM. The DNA for the CDR3 is TGTGCCAGCAGTTTGCCCGGACAGTGGGGCAATCAGCCCCAGCATTTT. This encodes CASSLPGQWGNQPQHF.

In its sample, this clone was seen once. This chain uses TRBV6-1 with TRBJ1-5; weak D call: TRBD1 (5 bases). V shed 3 bases and J shed 0 bases, with 12 bases lying between them. Germline V lookup: CDR1 MNHNS, CDR2 SASEGT. The CDR3 consists of 16 residues. This CDR3 reads CASSDPRVYSNQPQHF. DNA of the CDR3: TGTGCCAGCAGTGACCCCAGGGTCTATAGCAATCAGCCCCAGCATTTT.

This chain joins TRBV18 and TRBJ1-1; 11 bases map to TRBD1. The CDR3 sequence is 14 residues long. V shed 3 bases, J shed 5 bases, and the junction held 2 bases outside the gene matches. Germline V gene lookup returns CDR1 KGHSH and CDR2 LQKENI. The CDR3 spells CASSPDRGRTEAFF. The CDR3 nucleotides are TGTGCCAGCTCACCGGACAGGGGGCGGACTGAAGCTTTCTTT.

The J gene is TRBJ1-3, the V gene TRBV5-5; possible D gene TRBD1, 6 bases. This CDR3 has 15 residues. Looked up from germline, CDR1 is SGHKS and CDR2 is YYEKEE (reference sequence). V was trimmed by 6 bases and J by 3 bases, leaving 16 bases between them. CDR3 nucleotides: TGTGCCAGCATCCCGACGGGGGGCATTGGAAACACCATATATTTT. Its translation: CASIPTGGIGNTIYF. Full variable domain (remainder filled in from reference TRBV5-5 and TRBJ1-3): DAGVTQSPTHLIKTRGQQVTLRCSPISGHKSVSWYQQVLGQGPQFIFQYYEKEERGRGNFPDRFSARQFPNYSSELNVNALLLGDSALYLCASIPTGGIGNTIYFGEGSWLTVV.

The chain recombines TRBV5-1 with TRBJ2-3; 12 bases are a match to TRBD2. Germline lookup yields CDR1 SGHRS and CDR2 YFSETQ. The CDR3 covers 16 residues. After removal of 2 bases from V and 5 bases from J, the junction contained 6 bases not matched to a gene. CDR3 sequence reads: CASSFTSGGLGDTQYF. The CDR3 DNA sequence: TGCGCCAGCAGCTTTACTAGCGGGGGGCTAGGAGATACGCAGTATTTT.

V usage is TRBV6-5 and J usage is TRBJ1-6, with no clear D. The V and J ends lost 3 bases and 6 bases respectively, with 6 bases between them. The CDR3 runs 13 residues. Germline CDR1 MNHEY, CDR2 SVGAGI. In DNA, the CDR3 is TGTGCCAGCAGTTATGGGGTTAATTCACCCCTCCACTTT. Its protein is CASSYGVNSPLHF.

The chain uses TRBV7-9 and TRBJ2-3; a weak D match, TRBD2 (5 bases). V was shortened by 5 bases and J by 4 bases, with 16 bases between the two germline ends. This CDR3 is built from 15 residues. Germline assignment: CDR1 SEHNR and CDR2 FQNEAQ (reference sequence). The CDR3 DNA reads as TGTGCCAGCAGCAGTAGCGTCGGCGGACCAGATACGCAGTATTTT. Its protein is CASSSSVGGPDTQYF.

This clone appeared a single time. The chain is built from TRBV5-5 and TRBJ2-5; weak D call: TRBD2 (5 bases). Trimming took off 7 bases at V and 7 bases at J, with 17 bases between the two ends. Germline values: CDR1 SGHKS, CDR2 YYEKEE (reference sequence). This CDR3 contains 13 residues. This CDR3 reads CASWTGGIGTQYF. The CDR3 DNA reads TGTGCCAGCTGGACTGGAGGTATAGGGACCCAGTACTTC.

The rearrangement links TRBV19 to TRBJ1-5; no firm D call. The V and J ends lost 5 bases and 3 bases respectively, with 5 bases between them. Germline CDR1 reads LNHDA; CDR2 reads SQIVND (reference sequence). The length of the CDR3 is 12 residues. The CDR3, as DNA: TGTGCCAGTAGTGCGCCCAATCAGCCCCAGCATTTT. Its protein product is CASSAPNQPQHF.

The chain couples TRBV10-3 to TRBJ1-2; 10 bases align to TRBD1. CDR3 length: 15 residues. CDR1 is ENHRY, CDR2 SYGVKD, per germline. The J segment lost 2 bases and the V segment lost 6 bases, leaving 6 bases of the junction unmatched. For the CDR3, the DNA is TGTGCCATCAGGCCCGGGACAGGGGCCAACTATGGCTACACCTTC. This encodes CAIRPGTGANYGYTF.

This chain connects TRBV3-1 (or the pseudogene TRBV3-2) to TRBJ2-7; 7 nucleotides agree with TRBD2. With V trimmed by 4 bases and J by 0 bases, 9 bases remained unmatched. The CDR3 has 16 residues. The germline V gene has CDR1 LGHDT and CDR2 YNNKEL (reference sequence). CDR3 amino acids: CASSPRQRGSSYEQYF. The CDR3 bases are TGTGCCAGCAGCCCACGACAGCGGGGATCCTCCTACGAGCAGTACTTC.

The gene calls are TRBV6-4 and TRBJ2-7, with D possibly TRBD2 on 6 matching bases. The CDR3 length is 15 residues. The germline gives CDR1 MRHNA, CDR2 SNTAGT. The V end lost 4 bases, the J end lost 2 bases, and 15 bases lay between the germline ends. CDR3 in amino acids: CASSVYGSGPYEQYF. CDR3 in DNA: TGTGCCAGCAGTGTGTACGGGAGTGGCCCCTACGAGCAGTACTTC.

V usage is TRBV5-6 and J usage is TRBJ1-2; TRBD1 matches at 10 bases. Trimming removed 4 bases from V and 3 bases from J; junction bases left unmatched: 3. This CDR3 comprises 14 residues. Germline CDR1 reads SGHDT; CDR2 reads YYEEEE. The CDR3 sequence: CASSRDRGYYGYTF. The CDR3 region has the DNA TGTGCCAGCAGCCGGGACAGGGGTTACTATGGCTACACCTTC. The variable domain in full, completed from reference TRBV5-6 and TRBJ1-2, reads DAGVTQSPTHLIKTRGQQVTLRCSPKSGHDTVSWYQQALGQGPQFIFQYYEEEERQRGNFPDRFSGHQFPNYSSELNVNALLLGDSALYLCASSRDRGYYGYTFGSGTRLTVV.

The chain has TRBV6-2 or TRBV6-3 and TRBJ2-5; possibly TRBD2 for D (6 bases). Germline V gene lookup returns CDR1 MNHEY and CDR2 SVGEGT. V lost 2 bases, J lost 4 bases, and 8 bases lay in between. The CDR3 length is 13 residues. CDR3 sequence: CASSYRAGETQYF. CDR3 DNA: TGTGCCAGCAGTTACAGAGCGGGAGAGACCCAGTACTTC.

The chain couples TRBV3-1 (or the pseudogene TRBV3-2) to TRBJ2-5; D is perhaps TRBD1 (5 bases). The CDR3 is made up of 12 amino acids. Trimming cost V 2 bases and J 9 bases, with 10 bases left between them. Germline V gene sequence: CDR1 LGHDT, CDR2 YNNKEL (reference sequence). The CDR3 sequence: CASSQTVGAQYF. The CDR3 region has the DNA TGTGCCAGCAGCCAAACGGTAGGGGCCCAGTACTTC.

This chain joins TRBV6-5 and TRBJ2-3, with D hard to call. This CDR3 spans 15 amino acids. Germline V gene sequence: CDR1 MNHEY, CDR2 SVGAGI. V shed 0 bases and J shed 2 bases, with 9 bases lying between them. The CDR3, as DNA: TGTGCCAGCAGTTACTCGACAAGCCCCACAGATACGCAGTATTTT. Its translation is CASSYSTSPTDTQYF.

J is TRBJ2-2 and V is TRBV12-3 or TRBV12-4; D could derive from TRBD1 or TRBD2 (5 bases each). The CDR3 has 13 residues. V was shortened by 3 bases and J by 6 bases, with 8 bases between the two germline ends. This CDR3 reads CASSFQGPGELFF. The CDR3 DNA is TGTGCCAGCAGTTTCCAGGGACCCGGGGAGCTGTTTTTT.

CDR3 nucleotides: TGTGCCAGCGGAAGGTTCCGGGATTCCACAGATACGCAGTATTTT. Amino acids: CASGRFRDSTDTQYF. The chain carries TRBV6-5 and TRBJ2-3; D may be TRBD2 (5 bases). Germline loops: CDR1 MNHEY, CDR2 SVGAGI. Trimming shortened V by 8 bases and J by 2 bases, and 17 bases separated the two germline ends. CDR3 size: 15 residues.

This sequence joins TRBV28 and TRBJ2-5, with 7 bases lining up with TRBD1. Per germline, CDR1 MDHEN and CDR2 SYDVKM. CDR3 size: 14 residues. V trimming: 5 bases; J trimming: 9 bases; junction bases outside the gene matches: 12. The DNA for the CDR3 is TGTGCCAGCAGTCCCACATACAGGGGTACTCCCCAGTACTTC. Residues: CASSPTYRGTPQYF.

This chain joins TRBV6-5 and TRBJ2-5, with 8 bases matching TRBD1. This CDR3 is built from 13 residues. The junction had 4 bases not matched to a gene; V was cut back by 6 bases and J by 4 bases. Per the germline V gene, CDR1 is MNHEY and CDR2 is SVGAGI. CDR3: CASSGTGGETQYF. In DNA, the CDR3 is TGTGCCAGCAGCGGGACAGGCGGAGAGACCCAGTACTTC.

The chain employs TRBV18 and TRBJ1-4; 7 bases map to TRBD1. J gave up 4 bases and V 4 bases, and 9 bases lay outside the gene matches. Germline assignment: CDR1 KGHSH and CDR2 LQKENI. This CDR3 contains 16 residues. This chain's CDR3 is CASSLNSQGDNEKLFF. In nucleotides, the CDR3 is TGTGCCAGCTCACTGAATTCCCAGGGGGATAATGAAAAACTGTTTTTT.

With regard to this clone: This sample includes further DNA sequences coding for the same CDR3. The rearrangement links TRBV12-3 or TRBV12-4 to TRBJ1-2, with 7 bases lining up with TRBD1. The J segment lost 2 bases and the V segment lost 5 bases, leaving 2 bases of the junction unmatched. The CDR3 length is 13 residues. CDR3 in amino acids: CASSTQGNYGYTF. Here the CDR3 DNA reads TGTGCCAGCAGTACACAGGGGAACTATGGCTACACCTTC.

V usage is TRBV7-9 and J usage is TRBJ1-2, with TRBD1 matching 7 bases. CDR1 and CDR2 from the germline V gene are SEHNR and FQNEAQ (reference sequence). The CDR3 is made up of 12 amino acids. The ends lost 11 bases at V and 4 bases at J; junction bases unmatched: 7. The chain's CDR3 is CASGDSSYGYTF. As DNA, the CDR3 is TGTGCCTCGGGGGACAGCAGCTATGGCTACACCTTC. The variable domain in full, completed from reference TRBV7-9 and TRBJ1-2, reads DTGVSQNPRHKITKRGQNVTFRCDPISEHNRLYWYRQTLGQGPEFLTYFQNEAQLEKSRLLSDRFSAERPKGSFSTLEIQRTEQGDSAMYLCASGDSSYGYTFGSGTRLTVV.

This chain connects TRBV4-2 to TRBJ1-1; TRBD1 might be the D (6 bases). The V end lost 0 bases, the J end lost 0 bases, and 11 bases lay between the germline ends. Germline V CDR1 and CDR2: LGHNA, YNFKEQ. The CDR3 is made up of 16 amino acids. CDR3 in amino acids: CASSQDGGTLNTEAFF. The CDR3 region has the DNA TGTGCCAGCAGCCAAGATGGGGGGACACTGAACACTGAAGCTTTCTTT.